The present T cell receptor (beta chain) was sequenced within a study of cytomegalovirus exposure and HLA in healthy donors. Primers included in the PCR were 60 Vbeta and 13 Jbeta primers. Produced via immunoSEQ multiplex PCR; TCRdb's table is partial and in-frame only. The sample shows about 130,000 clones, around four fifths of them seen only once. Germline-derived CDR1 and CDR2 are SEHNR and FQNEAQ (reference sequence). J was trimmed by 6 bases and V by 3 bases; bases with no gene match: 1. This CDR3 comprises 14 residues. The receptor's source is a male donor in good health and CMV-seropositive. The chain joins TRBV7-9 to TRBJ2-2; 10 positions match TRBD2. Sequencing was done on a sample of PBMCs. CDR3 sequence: CASSFGTSAGELFF. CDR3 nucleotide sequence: TGTGCCAGCAGCTTTGGGACTAGCGCCGGGGAGCTGTTTTTT.